This TCR beta chain was sequenced during a study of control samples from healthy donors and cancer patients. Germline lookup yields CDR1 MNHEY and CDR2 SVGAGI. CDR3 length equals 14 residues. V gave up 7 bases and J gave up 4 bases, with 16 bases separating them. Measured with immunoSEQ multiplex PCR; TCRdb has only the in-frame clones, and not every one. The sample includes about 76,000 clones, approximately 88% of them seen just once. The specimen was PBMCs. This receptor was taken from a woman aged 45-59 years with colorectal cancer. This sequence joins TRBV6-5 and TRBJ1-1, with unresolved D. Here the CDR3 reads CASTLSAMGTEAFF. As DNA, the CDR3 is TGTGCCAGCACCCTATCGGCTATGGGCACTGAAGCTTTCTTT.